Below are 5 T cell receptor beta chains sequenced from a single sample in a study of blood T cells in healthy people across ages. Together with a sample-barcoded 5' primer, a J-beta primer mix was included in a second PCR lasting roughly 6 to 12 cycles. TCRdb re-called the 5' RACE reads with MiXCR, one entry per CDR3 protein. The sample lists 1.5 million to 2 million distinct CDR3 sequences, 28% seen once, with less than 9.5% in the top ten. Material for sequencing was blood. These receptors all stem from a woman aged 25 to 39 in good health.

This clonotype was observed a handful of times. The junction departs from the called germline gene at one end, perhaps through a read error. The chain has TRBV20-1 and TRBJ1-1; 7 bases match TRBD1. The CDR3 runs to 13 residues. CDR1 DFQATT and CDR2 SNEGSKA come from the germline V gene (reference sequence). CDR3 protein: CSARTGVDTEAFF. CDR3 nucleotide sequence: TGTAGTGCTAGAACAGGGGTGGACACTGAAGCTTTCTTT.

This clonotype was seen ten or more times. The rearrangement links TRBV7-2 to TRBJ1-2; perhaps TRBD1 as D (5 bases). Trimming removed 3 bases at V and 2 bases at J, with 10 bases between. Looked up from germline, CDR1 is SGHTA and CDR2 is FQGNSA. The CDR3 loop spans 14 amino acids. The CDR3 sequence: CASSFGTINYGYTF. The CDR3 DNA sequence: TGTGCCAGCAGCTTTGGGACGATCAACTATGGCTACACCTTC.

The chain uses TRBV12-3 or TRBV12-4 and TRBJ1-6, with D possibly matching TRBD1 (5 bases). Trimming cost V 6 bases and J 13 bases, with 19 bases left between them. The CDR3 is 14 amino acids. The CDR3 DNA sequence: TGTGCCAGCAGGCAATCGGGACGGGGTGTTCCCCTCCACTTT. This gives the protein CASRQSGRGVPLHF.

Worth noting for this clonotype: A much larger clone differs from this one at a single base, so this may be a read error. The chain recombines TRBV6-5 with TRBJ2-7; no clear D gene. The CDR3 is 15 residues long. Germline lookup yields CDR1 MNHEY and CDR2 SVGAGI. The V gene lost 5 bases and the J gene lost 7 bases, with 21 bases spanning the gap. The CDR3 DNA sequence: TGTGCCAGCAGTACGGTACTGAGATCCTACGATGAGCAGTACTTC. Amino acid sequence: CASSTVLRSYDEQYF.

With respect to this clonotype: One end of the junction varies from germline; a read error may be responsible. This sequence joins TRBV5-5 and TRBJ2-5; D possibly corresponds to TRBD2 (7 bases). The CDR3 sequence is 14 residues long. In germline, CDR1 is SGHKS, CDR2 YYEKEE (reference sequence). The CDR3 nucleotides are TGTGCCAGCAGCTGGGGGGGGGCCGGAGAGGCCCAGTACTTC. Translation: CASSWGGAGEAQYF.